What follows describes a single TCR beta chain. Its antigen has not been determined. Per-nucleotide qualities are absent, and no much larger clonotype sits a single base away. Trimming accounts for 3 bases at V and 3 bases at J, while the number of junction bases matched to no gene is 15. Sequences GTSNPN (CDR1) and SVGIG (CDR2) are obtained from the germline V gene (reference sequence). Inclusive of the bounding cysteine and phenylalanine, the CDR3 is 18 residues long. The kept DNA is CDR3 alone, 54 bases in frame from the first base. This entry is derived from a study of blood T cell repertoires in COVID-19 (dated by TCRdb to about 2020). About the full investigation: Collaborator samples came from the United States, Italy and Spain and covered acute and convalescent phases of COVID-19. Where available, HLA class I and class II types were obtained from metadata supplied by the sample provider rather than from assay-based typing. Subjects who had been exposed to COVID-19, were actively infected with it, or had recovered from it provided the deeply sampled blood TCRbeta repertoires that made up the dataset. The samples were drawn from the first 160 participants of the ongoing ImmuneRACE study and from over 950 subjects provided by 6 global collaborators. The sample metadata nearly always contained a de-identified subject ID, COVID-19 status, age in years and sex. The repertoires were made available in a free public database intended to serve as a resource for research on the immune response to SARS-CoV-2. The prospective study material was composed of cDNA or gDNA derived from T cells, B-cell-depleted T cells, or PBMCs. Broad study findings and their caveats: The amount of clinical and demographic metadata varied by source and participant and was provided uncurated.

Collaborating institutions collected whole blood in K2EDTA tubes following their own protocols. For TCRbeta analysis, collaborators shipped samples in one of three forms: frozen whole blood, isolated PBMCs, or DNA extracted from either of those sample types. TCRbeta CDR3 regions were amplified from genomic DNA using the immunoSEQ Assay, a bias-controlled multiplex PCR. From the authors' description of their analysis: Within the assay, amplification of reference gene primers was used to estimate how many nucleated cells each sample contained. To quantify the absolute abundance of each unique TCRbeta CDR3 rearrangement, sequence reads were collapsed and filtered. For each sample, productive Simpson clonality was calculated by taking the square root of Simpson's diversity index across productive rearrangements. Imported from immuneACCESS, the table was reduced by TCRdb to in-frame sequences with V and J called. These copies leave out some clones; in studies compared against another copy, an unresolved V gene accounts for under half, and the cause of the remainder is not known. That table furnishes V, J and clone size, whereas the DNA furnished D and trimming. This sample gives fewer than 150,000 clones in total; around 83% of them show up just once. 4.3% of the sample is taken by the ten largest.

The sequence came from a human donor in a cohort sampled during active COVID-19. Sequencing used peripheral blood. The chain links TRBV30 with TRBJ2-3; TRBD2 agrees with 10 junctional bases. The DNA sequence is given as TGTGCCTGGAGAGGGGGGTCCCTAGCGGGAGTATCGACAGATACGCAGTATTTT. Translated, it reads CAWRGGSLAGVSTDTQYF.